This TCR beta chain was sequenced during a study of CD8 T cells in Susac syndrome. This clonotype occurred once. When the RNA was reverse transcribed, random hexamers were used with an input of roughly 0.45 to 1 ug. Via MiXCR, TCRdb re-called the immunoSEQ multiplex PCR reads, giving one row per CDR3 protein. The sample shows around 62,000 distinct CDR3 sequences, 90% to 95% of them seen only once. The germline V and J ends were trimmed by 1 base and 3 bases, with 13 bases remaining between them. Per germline, CDR1 MGHRA and CDR2 YSYEKL. CDR3 length equals 16 residues. The sample comprised CD8+ T cells from PBMCs. The chain is built from TRBV4-1 and TRBJ1-5; D ambiguous. The receptor comes from a human donor in good health. CDR3 nucleotides: TGCGCCAGCAGCCAAGTGCGCGGGTTAATCAATCAGCCCCAGCATTTT. It specifies CASSQVRGLINQPQHF.